These 5 T cell receptor beta chains came from one sample sequenced in a study of OX40 agonist ivuxolimab in advanced cancers. The library was produced with the immunoSEQ multiplex PCR assay. This is the immuneACCESS table as TCRdb keeps it, with only in-frame sequences that have V and J called. A part of the clones is gone; compared with another copy, unresolved V genes explain less than half, and the rest is unexplained. In this sample the table shows 60,000 to 70,000 clones, approximately 90% of which occur a single time. Together, the top ten hold over 9.5% of the sample. Sample: CD4+ or CD8+ T cells sorted from blood, taken in a trial of the OX40 agonist ivuxolimab. The origin of the receptors is an adult with an advanced solid tumor such as melanoma, head and neck, liver or kidney cancer.

This clone occurred once. The rearrangement links TRBV6-6 to TRBJ1-5, with 7 bases aligning to TRBD1. The germline V gene has CDR1 MNHNY and CDR2 SVGAGI (reference sequence). The J segment lost 4 bases and the V segment lost 6 bases, leaving 9 bases of the junction unmatched. This CDR3 region has 15 residues. The CDR3 bases are TGTGCCAGCAGGTATACACAGGGGCCAAATCAGCCCCAGCATTTT. This gives the protein CASRYTQGPNQPQHF.

The V and J genes are TRBV7-6 and TRBJ1-2, with TRBD1 identical over 7 bases. The CDR3 contains 13 residues. Germline assignment: CDR1 SGHVS and CDR2 FNYEAQ. The V and J ends lost 5 bases and 4 bases, in that order; junction bases with no gene match: 4. This chain's CDR3 is CASSQGQIYGYTF. DNA for the CDR3: TGTGCCAGCAGCCAGGGACAGATCTATGGCTACACCTTC. Combining the CDR3 with reference TRBV7-6 and TRBJ1-2 gives the whole variable domain GAGVSQSPRYKVTKRGQDVALRCDPISGHVSLYWYRQALGQGPEFLTYFNYEAQQDKSGLPNDRFSAERPEGSISTLTIQRTEQRDSAMYRCASSQGQIYGYTFGSGTRLTVV.

J is TRBJ2-2 and V is TRBV20-1, with no clear D. This CDR3 contains 11 residues. Germline lookup yields CDR1 DFQATT and CDR2 SNEGSKA (reference sequence). Trimming left V 2 bases short and J 6 bases short, with 4 bases between. The DNA of the CDR3 is TGCAGTGCTAGAAATTCCGGGGAGCTGTTTTTT. Encoded protein: CSARNSGELFF.

This rearrangement joins TRBV25-1 to TRBJ2-7, with 10 bases matching TRBD2. CDR1 MGHDK and CDR2 SYGVNS come from the germline V gene. The V segment lost 1 base and the J segment 5 bases; nucleotides outside the gene matches: 8. The CDR3 has 16 residues. Here the CDR3 DNA reads TGTGCCAGCAGTGAATCCGTAGCGGGAGGCTTTAACGAGCAGTACTTC. Translated, it gives CASSESVAGGFNEQYF.

The chain carries TRBV20-1 and TRBJ2-7; D gene uncertain. The CDR3 loop spans 11 amino acids. CDR1 and CDR2 (germline): DFQATT, SNEGSKA (reference sequence). Trimming stripped 6 bases from V and 1 base from J, with 7 bases between. The CDR3 DNA reads as TGCAGTGCGCCTAATTCCTACGAGCAGTACTTC. Protein product: CSAPNSYEQYF.